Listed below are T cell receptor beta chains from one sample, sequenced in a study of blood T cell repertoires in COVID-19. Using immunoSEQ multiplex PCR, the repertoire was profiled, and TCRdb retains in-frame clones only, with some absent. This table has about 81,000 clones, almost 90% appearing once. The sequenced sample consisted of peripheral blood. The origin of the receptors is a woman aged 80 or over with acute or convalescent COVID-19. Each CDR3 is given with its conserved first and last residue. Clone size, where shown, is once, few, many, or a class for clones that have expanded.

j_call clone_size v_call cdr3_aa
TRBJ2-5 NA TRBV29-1 CSVGRDSSQETQYF
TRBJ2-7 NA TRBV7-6 CASSPNSGPYEQYF
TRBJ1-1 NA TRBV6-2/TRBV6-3 CASSLRAGDTEAFF
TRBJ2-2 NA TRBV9 CASSATGVTGELFF
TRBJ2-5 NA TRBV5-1 CASSLVDQETQYF
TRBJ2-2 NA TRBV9 CASSREGVGHTGELFF
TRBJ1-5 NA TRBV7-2 CASSLVRGGPQHF
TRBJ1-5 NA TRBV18 CASLETTGVNQPQHF
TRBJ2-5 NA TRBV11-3 CASSSTGVPSETQYF
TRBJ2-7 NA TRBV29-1 CSVGGQYEQYF
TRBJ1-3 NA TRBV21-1 CASSARDRESGNTIYF
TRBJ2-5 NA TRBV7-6 CASSSSRARGQETQYF
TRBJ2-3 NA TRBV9 CASSTSTGNTQYF
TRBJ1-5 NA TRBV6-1 CASSESWRNQPQHF
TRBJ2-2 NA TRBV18 CASSPPSGNTGELFF
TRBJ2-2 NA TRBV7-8 CASSPGQGRNTGELFF
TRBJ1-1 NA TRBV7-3 CASSNTGGTEAFF
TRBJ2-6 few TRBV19 CASTAGGLSSGANVLTF
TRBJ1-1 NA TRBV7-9 CASSTRVTGGTEAFF
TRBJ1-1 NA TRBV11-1 CASSLKGGQGNTEAFF
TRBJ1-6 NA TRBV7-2 CASSLGRGTHSPLHF
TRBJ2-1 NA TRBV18 CASSPSGRASNEQFF
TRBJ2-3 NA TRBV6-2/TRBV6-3 CASSDPRVGGAKDTQYF
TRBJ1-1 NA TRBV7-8 CASSSWTTNTEAFF
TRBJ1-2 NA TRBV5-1 CASSLDSNYGYTF
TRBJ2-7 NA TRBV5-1 CASSLEGTGGDEQYF
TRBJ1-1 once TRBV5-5 CASSPTGLNTEAFF
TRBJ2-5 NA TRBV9 CASSLDPGSQETQYF
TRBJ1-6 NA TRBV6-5 CASKRDRVIPPLHF